This T cell receptor beta chain was identified during a study of beta chain features in type 1 diabetes. Looking at the study overall: Regarding age, gender and cell yields, patients proved similar to healthy donors.

What was sequenced were expressed TCRB transcripts, since all of the isolated RNA had been reverse transcribed. Sequenced by immunoSEQ multiplex PCR; TCRdb stores in-frame clones only, minus some. The sample has a few hundred thousand clones, 16% seen once. This clone was detected a few times. Its antigen is as yet unknown. This CDR3 has 15 residues. Trimming took 7 bases from V and 2 from J, leaving 17 bases between them. Findings and limits, study-wide: Still unanswered here is whether HLA type influences TCRB rearrangement. Within each of all four CD4+ subsets, Type 1 diabetes patients had TCRB CDR3s that were moderately but significantly shorter. Amplification by PCR could prefer shorter templates, with the same effect in patients and controls.

CD45RO/CCR7/CD25/CD127/CD95/CD27 sorting isolated CD4+ naive, central memory, regulatory and stem cell-like memory cells. The chain carries TRBV23-1 and TRBJ1-2; tentative D call: TRBD1 (6 bases). TRBV23-1 falls under the ORF class, with uncertain function. The TCR originated in a man aged 25-45 years with type 1 diabetes. The source material was naive CD4+ T cells from blood. The CDR3 reads CASTLRHRENYGYTF. CDR3 in DNA: TGCGCCAGCACTCTAAGACACAGGGAAAACTATGGCTACACCTTC.